This record covers a single T cell receptor beta chain. The sample is drawn from a study of monozygotic twins with inflammatory bowel disease. This CDR3 is built from 14 residues. No DNA is given; TCRdb re-called the 5' RACE reads and lists each CDR3 protein once. This sample's table reports 300,000 to 350,000 distinct CDR3 sequences. The rearrangement joins TRBV12-3 or TRBV12-4 to TRBJ1-1; TCRdb reports TRBD1, a call that lacks DNA to check it against. The specimen was blood. This TCR came from a human donor with ulcerative colitis or Crohn's disease, or a healthy co-twin of an affected twin (not recorded which). The CDR3 protein is CASSLRGANTEAFF.